This T cell receptor (beta chain) was captured by sequencing in a study of T cell repertoires in cytomegalovirus infection. Study-level information: Indications of both CMV infection and matching HLA type were provided by public TCR beta signatures.

This clonotype occurred many times. Its matching antigen is unknown. V was clipped by 6 bases and J by 0 bases, with 14 bases between them. The CDR3 is 15 residues long. TCRdb reprocessed the reads with MiXCR, giving one entry per CDR3 protein. The data contain about 180,000 distinct CDR3 sequences, about an eighth of them seen just once; the ten biggest clones take up over 25%. Study outcomes and limitations: Identification of carriers of CMV plus the relevant HLA was achieved through cumulative public TCR beta family frequency. Dominating the ex vivo response were HLA-C-restricted CMV-specific TCR beta clonotypes.

V and J are TRBV12-3 or TRBV12-4 and TRBJ1-1; D remains unclear. This TCR derives from a human donor in good health (CMV status not recorded). Some clones in this sample may be carry-over from other donors' samples. The specimen sequenced was PBMCs. CDR3 nucleotides: TGTGCCAGCAGCCTCTTGTATACGCTGAACACTGAAGCTTTCTTT. It specifies CASSLLYTLNTEAFF.